Presented here are 26 T cell receptor beta chains from one specimen sequenced in a study of cytotoxic CD8 clonotypes in ibrutinib-treated CLL. TCRdb's copy holds only in-frame clones and misses some; the assay was immunoSEQ multiplex PCR. The sample yields 11,000 to 15,000 clones, 52% seen once. This sample comprised PBMCs, obtained at a 24-month disease-progression time point, from a patient treated with ibrutinib. These receptors were collected from a human donor with chronic lymphocytic leukemia.

The chain links TRBV19 to TRBJ1-1; D gene uncertain. Germline CDR1 reads LNHDA; CDR2 reads SQIVND (reference sequence). This CDR3 is 16 amino acids long. Trimming took 7 bases from V and 3 from J, leaving 21 bases between them. CDR3 nucleotide sequence: TGTGCCAGTATTAACCCCCATCCCCAAGCGGACACTGAAGCTTTCTTT. Translated, it gives CASINPHPQADTEAFF.

The chain couples TRBV2 to TRBJ2-3; D ambiguous. Trimming left V 0 bases short and J 6 bases short, with 10 bases between. The CDR3 contains 14 residues. Germline V gives CDR1 SNHLY, CDR2 FYNNEI. The CDR3, as DNA: TGTGCCAGCAGTGAAGCATCTAGTATGGATACGCAGTATTTT. Protein: CASSEASSMDTQYF.

By share, this clone counts as medium-sized. The chain carries TRBV7-6 and TRBJ2-5; TRBD2 aligns across 12 bases. The CDR3 contains 15 residues. Germline-derived CDR1 and CDR2 are SGHVS and FNYEAQ. The V segment lost 3 bases and the J segment 5 bases; nucleotides outside the gene matches: 4. CDR3 sequence reads: CASSFRLAGVETQYF. The CDR3 DNA reads as TGTGCCAGCAGCTTTAGACTAGCGGGGGTGGAGACCCAGTACTTC.

CDR3 in DNA: TGTGCCAGCAGCCGTCCCCAGGGAGAGCAGTACTTC. This codes for CASSRPQGEQYF. This chain connects TRBV7-8 to TRBJ2-7; D may be TRBD1 (5 bases). CDR3 length: 12 amino acids. Germline lookup yields CDR1 SGHVS and CDR2 FQNEAQ. V lost 5 bases and J 7 bases, leaving 12 bases between the germline ends.

The genes are TRBV5-5 and TRBJ1-1; D is unclear. The CDR3 runs to 12 residues. Per the germline V gene, CDR1 is SGHKS and CDR2 is YYEKEE (reference sequence). Trimming pared 5 bases from V and 3 bases from J, leaving 8 bases between. Here the CDR3 reads CASRRADTEAFF. The CDR3 bases are TGTGCCAGCAGGAGGGCGGACACTGAAGCTTTCTTT.

The rearrangement uses TRBV5-6 and TRBJ2-2; maybe TRBD2 (6 bases). CDR1 is SGHDT and CDR2 is YYEEEE in the germline V gene. V lost 2 bases to trimming and J lost 4 bases, with 15 bases between them. This CDR3 spans 16 amino acids. In nucleotides, the CDR3 is TGTGCCAGCAGCTTAGGCGCAGCGGGCTTCACCGGGGAGCTGTTTTTT. This codes for CASSLGAAGFTGELFF. Complete variable domain (other parts from reference TRBV5-6 and TRBJ2-2): DAGVTQSPTHLIKTRGQQVTLRCSPKSGHDTVSWYQQALGQGPQFIFQYYEEEERQRGNFPDRFSGHQFPNYSSELNVNALLLGDSALYLCASSLGAAGFTGELFFGEGSRLTVL.

The CDR3 sequence is CASSVLGTGNYGYTF. DNA of the CDR3: TGTGCCAGCAGCGTATTGGGTACGGGGAACTATGGCTACACCTTC. V usage is TRBV9 and J usage is TRBJ1-2; D unclear. From germline, CDR1 is SGDLS and CDR2 YYNGEE. Between the trimmed V and J ends, which lost 1 base and 2 bases, there was a span of 12 bases. The CDR3 consists of 15 residues.

In its sample, this clone was seen a few times. The genes are TRBV6-1 and TRBJ1-1; 8 bases align to TRBD1. The CDR3 totals 16 residues. J lost 5 bases, V lost 4 bases, and 12 bases had no gene match. CDR1 and CDR2 (germline): MNHNS, SASEGT. The CDR3 DNA follows: TGTGCCAGCAGTGCAGACAGGGGCGTAGGTGGGACTGAAGCTTTCTTT. Its protein product is CASSADRGVGGTEAFF.

This clone was picked up a small number of times. V usage is TRBV27 and J usage is TRBJ1-2; D is possibly TRBD1 (5 bases). CDR3 length: 13 residues. Germline assignment: CDR1 MNHEY and CDR2 SMNVEV (reference sequence). The V end lost 3 bases, the J end lost 6 bases, and 11 bases lay between the germline ends. The CDR3 sequence: CASSFDRMDGYTF. CDR3 nucleotide sequence: TGTGCCAGCAGTTTCGACAGAATGGATGGCTACACCTTC.

The rearrangement uses TRBV2 and TRBJ1-1; D call uncertain. Germline V gene data show CDR1 as SNHLY and CDR2 as FYNNEI. The length of the CDR3 is 12 residues. V was trimmed by 6 bases and J by 3 bases, leaving 8 bases between them. CDR3 DNA sequence: TGTGCCAGCAGCTGGGGTCACACTGAAGCTTTCTTT. Translating gives CASSWGHTEAFF.

V is TRBV5-4 and J is TRBJ1-6; D perhaps matches TRBD1 (6 bases). The CDR3 has 12 residues. Germline CDR1 and CDR2: SGHNT and YYREEE (reference sequence). Trimming stripped 7 bases from V and 10 bases from J, with 12 bases between. CDR3 residues: CASGGGGSPLHF. The CDR3 DNA sequence: TGTGCCAGCGGGGGGGGCGGCTCACCCCTCCACTTT. Full variable domain (missing parts from reference TRBV5-4 and TRBJ1-6): ETGVTQSPTHLIKTRGQQVTLRCSSQSGHNTVSWYQQALGQGPQFIFQYYREEENGRGNFPPRFSGLQFPNYSSELNVNALELDDSALYLCASGGGGSPLHFGNGTRLTVT.

In this sample, this clone turned up a few times. This chain links TRBV5-4 with TRBJ2-7, with D perhaps matching TRBD2 (5 bases). V was pared by 4 bases and J by 2 bases, with 22 bases between. This CDR3 region has 17 residues. Germline-derived CDR1 and CDR2 are SGHNT and YYREEE (reference sequence). CDR3 DNA sequence: TGTGCCAGCAGCGGAAAGCCGACCCGGGGAATCACCTACGAGCAGTACTTC. This encodes CASSGKPTRGITYEQYF.

This clone is labeled as medium-sized. The CDR3 loop reads CASSYDRDNSPLHF. In DNA, the CDR3 is TGTGCCAGCAGCTACGACAGGGACAATTCACCCCTCCACTTT. The chain links TRBV5-4 to TRBJ1-6, with 7 bases fitting TRBD1. V was pared by 3 bases and J by 7 bases, with 4 bases of the junction left unmatched. CDR3 length: 14 amino acids. The germline V gene encodes CDR1 SGHNT and CDR2 YYREEE (reference sequence).

This chain uses TRBV4-1 with TRBJ2-5; 15 bases agree with TRBD2. Germline V lookup: CDR1 MGHRA, CDR2 YSYEKL. The CDR3 runs to 17 residues. After removal of 4 bases from V and 5 bases from J, the junction contained 8 bases not matched to a gene. DNA of the CDR3: TGCGCCAGCAGCCCAGGGACTAGCGGGGGGTATATGGAGACCCAGTACTTC. This encodes CASSPGTSGGYMETQYF.

The rearrangement joins TRBV19 to TRBJ2-5, with a weak D call TRBD1 (5 bases). This CDR3 has 13 amino acids. The germline CDR1 and CDR2 sequences are LNHDA and SQIVND (reference sequence). V lost 3 bases and J 5 bases, leaving 10 bases between the germline ends. CDR3 bases: TGTGCCAGTAGTATCAACAGGCCCGAGACCCAGTACTTC. Translation: CASSINRPETQYF.

The V and J genes are TRBV7-9 and TRBJ2-7; 7 bases match TRBD1. CDR1 and CDR2 from the germline V gene are SEHNR and FQNEAQ (reference sequence). The CDR3 runs 14 residues. J gave up 3 bases and V 5 bases, and 7 bases lay outside the gene matches. The CDR3 region has the DNA TGTGCCAGCAGCAGGGGACAGCTAAGCTACGAGCAGTACTTC. Translating gives CASSRGQLSYEQYF.

This sequence joins TRBV5-6 and TRBJ2-1; D is perhaps TRBD2 (6 bases). The CDR3 extends over 16 amino acids. CDR1 and CDR2 (germline): SGHDT, YYEEEE. The germline V and J ends were trimmed by 0 bases and 4 bases, with 14 bases remaining between them. The CDR3 DNA sequence: TGTGCCAGCAGCTTGGTATATTCCGGGAGTTACAATGAGCAGTTCTTC. Its translation: CASSLVYSGSYNEQFF.

Turning to this clone: The same CDR3 is also encoded by other DNA sequences in this sample. The CDR3, as DNA: TGTGCCTCCGGGGGCGCGAACACCGGGGAGCTGTTTTTT. Translating it yields CASGGANTGELFF. V usage is TRBV11-2 and J usage is TRBJ2-2; D tentatively fits TRBD1 or TRBD2 (6 bases each). There are 13 residues in the CDR3. Trimming pared 11 bases from V and 0 bases from J, leaving 10 bases between. The germline V gene has CDR1 SGHAT and CDR2 FQNNGV.

The chain is built from TRBV19 and TRBJ1-5, with 9 bases aligning to TRBD1. Unmatched junction bases numbered 4, after V lost 10 bases and J lost 3 bases. Germline V gene lookup returns CDR1 LNHDA and CDR2 SQIVND (reference sequence). The CDR3 is 13 amino acids. The CDR3 DNA reads as TGTGCCACCCGGGACAGGGACAATCAGCCCCAGCATTTT. It is translated as CATRDRDNQPQHF.

V and J are TRBV9 and TRBJ2-2, with D unresolved. Trimming took 5 bases from V and 0 from J, leaving 8 bases between them. The CDR3 loop spans 14 amino acids. CDR1 and CDR2 (germline): SGDLS, YYNGEE. The CDR3: CASSTVANTGELFF. The CDR3 coding sequence is TGTGCCAGCAGTACCGTTGCGAACACCGGGGAGCTGTTTTTT.

The rearrangement links TRBV2 to TRBJ2-1, with TRBD2 matching 10 bases. The V segment lost 11 bases and the J segment 4 bases; nucleotides outside the gene matches: 11. Germline V gene lookup returns CDR1 SNHLY and CDR2 FYNNEI. This CDR3 comprises 15 residues. As DNA, the CDR3 is TGTGCCGCCAGCAATCCACTAGCGGGGTACAATGAGCAGTTCTTC. Its protein product is CAASNPLAGYNEQFF.

This clone was observed a handful of times. The chain employs TRBV2 and TRBJ1-2; D is perhaps TRBD1 (5 bases). The germline V gene has CDR1 SNHLY and CDR2 FYNNEI. The CDR3 loop spans 16 amino acids. The V gene lost 6 bases and the J gene lost 1 base, with 18 bases spanning the gap. The CDR3 loop reads CASSPIPGLVNYGYTF. The CDR3 coding sequence is TGTGCCAGCAGCCCAATCCCGGGACTGGTTAACTATGGCTACACCTTC.

The sample holds a few counts of this clone. CDR3 sequence: CASRGVGGKDTEAFF. The CDR3 nucleotides read TGTGCCAGCCGTGGGGTGGGAGGGAAGGACACTGAAGCTTTCTTT. The V and J genes are TRBV27 and TRBJ1-1; D is unresolved. This CDR3 has 15 amino acids. V dropped 8 bases and J dropped 3 bases, with 19 bases sitting between them. Germline values: CDR1 MNHEY, CDR2 SMNVEV (reference sequence).

The chain links TRBV14 to TRBJ2-3; D gene ambiguous. The germline CDR1 and CDR2 sequences are SGHDN and FVKESK. CDR3 length: 13 amino acids. With 1 base removed from V and 14 bases from J, the gap between germline ends came to 16 bases. CDR3: CASSQVKVSIRYF. CDR3 DNA: TGTGCCAGCAGCCAAGTGAAGGTCTCTATTCGGTATTTT.

The gene calls are TRBV19 and TRBJ2-2; a weak D match, TRBD1 (6 bases). V lost 3 bases, J lost 2 bases, and 10 bases lay in between. The length of the CDR3 is 15 residues. From germline, CDR1 is LNHDA and CDR2 SQIVND (reference sequence). CDR3 loop: CASSMLDRNTGELFF. The CDR3 DNA reads TGTGCCAGTAGTATGCTGGACAGAAACACCGGGGAGCTGTTTTTT.

In this sample, this clone is medium-sized. This rearrangement joins TRBV5-6 to TRBJ1-2; D gene ambiguous. Per germline, CDR1 SGHDT and CDR2 YYEEEE. V was clipped by 3 bases and J by 10 bases, with 13 bases between them. The CDR3 is 12 amino acids. CDR3 nucleotides: TGTGCCAGCAGCTCCCTCCAGGTAGTCTACACCTTC. It codes for CASSSLQVVYTF.